This T cell receptor (beta chain) was identified in a study of neurological immune-mediated disorders. Broader study findings: In HTLV-1-associated myelopathy, TCR clonal expansion was greatest, whereas multiple sclerosis had the least, falling below healthy controls.

Among the participants, healthy controls were blood bank volunteers in Maryland, USA. Notes on this clonotype: The antigen remains unidentified.

In germline, CDR1 is SGHNT, CDR2 YYREEE (reference sequence). The ends were cut back, 0 bases at V and 2 bases at J, with 18 bases in the middle. CDR3 length: 17 amino acids. MiXCR was run by TCRdb on the 5' RACE reads, yielding one entry per CDR3 protein. The profile shows roughly 56,000 distinct CDR3 sequences, approximately 10% of them singletons. Sequenced sample: PBMCs. V and J are TRBV5-4 and TRBJ2-7; tentatively, D is TRBD2 (5 bases). The source of this sequence is a man aged 55 to 70 in good health. The CDR3, as DNA: TGTGCCAGCAGCTTGGCCTCAGACTCCGGAGGAGCCTACGAGCAGTACTTC. This codes for CASSLASDSGGAYEQYF.